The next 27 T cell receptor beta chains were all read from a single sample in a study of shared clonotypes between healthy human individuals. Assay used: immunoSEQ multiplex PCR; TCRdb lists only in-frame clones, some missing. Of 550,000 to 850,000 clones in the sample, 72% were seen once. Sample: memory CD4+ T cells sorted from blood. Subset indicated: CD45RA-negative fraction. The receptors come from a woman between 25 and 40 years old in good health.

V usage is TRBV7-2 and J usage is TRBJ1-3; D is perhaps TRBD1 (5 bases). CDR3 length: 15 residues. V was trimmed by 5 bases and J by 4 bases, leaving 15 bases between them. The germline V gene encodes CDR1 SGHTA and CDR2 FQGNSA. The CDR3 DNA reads TGTGCCAGCAGCCCGTATTCGGGGGACGGAAACACCATATATTTT. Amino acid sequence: CASSPYSGDGNTIYF.

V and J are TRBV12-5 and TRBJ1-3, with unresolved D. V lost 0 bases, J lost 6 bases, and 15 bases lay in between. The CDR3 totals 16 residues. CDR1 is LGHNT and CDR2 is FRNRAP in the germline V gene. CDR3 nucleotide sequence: TGTGCTAGTGGTTTGGTTAACGGTGGGGTTACAAACACCATATATTTT. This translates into CASGLVNGGVTNTIYF.

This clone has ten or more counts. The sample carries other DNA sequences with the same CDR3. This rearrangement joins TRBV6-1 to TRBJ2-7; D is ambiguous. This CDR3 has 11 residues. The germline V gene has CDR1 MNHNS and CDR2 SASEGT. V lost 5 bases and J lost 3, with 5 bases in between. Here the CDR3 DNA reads TGTGCCAGCAGTCCCCACTACGAGCAGTACTTC. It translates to CASSPHYEQYF.

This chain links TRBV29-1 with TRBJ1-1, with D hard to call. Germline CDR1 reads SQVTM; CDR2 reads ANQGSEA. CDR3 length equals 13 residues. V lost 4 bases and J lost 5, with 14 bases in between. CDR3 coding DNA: TGCAGCGTTGTGCCGCGGATGTGGACTGAAGCTTTCTTT. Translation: CSVVPRMWTEAFF.

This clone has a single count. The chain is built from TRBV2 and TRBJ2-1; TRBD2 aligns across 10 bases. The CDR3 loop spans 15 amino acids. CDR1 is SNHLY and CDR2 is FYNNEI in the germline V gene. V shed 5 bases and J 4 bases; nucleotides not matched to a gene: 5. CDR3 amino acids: CASSSLAGIYNEQFF. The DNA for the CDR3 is TGTGCCAGCAGTTCACTAGCGGGGATATACAATGAGCAGTTCTTC.

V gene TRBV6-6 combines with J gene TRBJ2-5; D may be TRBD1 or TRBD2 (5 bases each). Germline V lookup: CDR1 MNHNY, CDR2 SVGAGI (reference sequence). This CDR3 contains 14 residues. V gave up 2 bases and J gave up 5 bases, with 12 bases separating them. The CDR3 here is CASSYGGRPETQYF. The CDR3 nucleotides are TGTGCCAGCAGTTACGGGGGTAGACCCGAGACCCAGTACTTC.

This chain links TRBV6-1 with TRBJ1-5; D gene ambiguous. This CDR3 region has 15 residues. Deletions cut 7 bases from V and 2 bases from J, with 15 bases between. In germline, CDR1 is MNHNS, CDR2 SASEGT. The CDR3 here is CASKAREHRNQPQHF. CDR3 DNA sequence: TGTGCCAGCAAGGCAAGGGAGCATCGCAATCAGCCCCAGCATTTT.

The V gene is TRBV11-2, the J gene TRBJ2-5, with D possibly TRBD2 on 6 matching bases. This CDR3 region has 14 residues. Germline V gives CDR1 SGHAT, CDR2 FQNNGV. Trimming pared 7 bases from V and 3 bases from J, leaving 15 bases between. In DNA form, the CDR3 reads TGTGCCAGCACCCACCGACTAGGAAAAGAGACCCAGTACTTC. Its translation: CASTHRLGKETQYF.

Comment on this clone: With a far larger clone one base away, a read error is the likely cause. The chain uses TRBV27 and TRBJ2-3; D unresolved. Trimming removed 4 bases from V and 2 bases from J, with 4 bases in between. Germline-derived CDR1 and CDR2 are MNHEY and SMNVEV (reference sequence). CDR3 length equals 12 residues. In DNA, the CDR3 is TGTGCCAGCAGTTATAACACAGATACGCAGTATTTT. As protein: CASSYNTDTQYF.

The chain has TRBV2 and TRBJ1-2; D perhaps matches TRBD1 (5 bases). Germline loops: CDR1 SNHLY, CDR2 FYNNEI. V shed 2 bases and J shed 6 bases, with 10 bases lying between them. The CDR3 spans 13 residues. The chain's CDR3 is CASSERRGHGYTF. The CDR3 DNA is TGTGCCAGCAGTGAAAGGCGGGGCCATGGCTACACCTTC. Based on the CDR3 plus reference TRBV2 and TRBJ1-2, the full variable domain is EPEVTQTPSHQVTQMGQEVILRCVPISNHLYFYWYRQILGQKVEFLVSFYNNEISEKSEIFDDQFSVERPDGSNFTLKIRSTKLEDSAMYFCASSERRGHGYTFGSGTRLTVV.

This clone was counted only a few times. This CDR3 is CASSQRDLTQYF. CDR3 in DNA: TGCGCCAGCAGTCAGCGGGACCTAACGCAGTATTTT. The chain combines TRBV23-1 with TRBJ2-3, with D possibly being TRBD2 (6 bases). TRBV23-1 is designated an ORF whose function remains uncertain. V lost 3 bases and J 9 bases, leaving 10 bases between the germline ends. The CDR3 consists of 12 residues.

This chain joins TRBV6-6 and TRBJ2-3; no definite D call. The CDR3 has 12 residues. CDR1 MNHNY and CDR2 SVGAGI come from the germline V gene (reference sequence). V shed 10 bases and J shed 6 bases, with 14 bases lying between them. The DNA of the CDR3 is TGTGCCATCAGCCCCAATGGGGATACGCAGTATTTT. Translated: CAISPNGDTQYF.

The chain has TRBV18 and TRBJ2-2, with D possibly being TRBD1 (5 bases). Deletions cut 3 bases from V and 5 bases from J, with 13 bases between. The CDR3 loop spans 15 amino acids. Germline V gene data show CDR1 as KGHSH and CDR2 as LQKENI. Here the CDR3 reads CASSPDSARTGELFF. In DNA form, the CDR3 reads TGTGCCAGCTCACCCGACAGTGCACGGACCGGGGAGCTGTTTTTT.

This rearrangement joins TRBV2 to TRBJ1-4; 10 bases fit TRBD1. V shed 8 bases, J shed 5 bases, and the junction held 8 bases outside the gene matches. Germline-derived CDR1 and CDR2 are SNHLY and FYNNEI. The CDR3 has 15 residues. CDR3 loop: CASGRDRGQNEKLFF. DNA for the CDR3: TGTGCCAGCGGGCGGGACAGGGGACAGAATGAAAAACTGTTTTTT.

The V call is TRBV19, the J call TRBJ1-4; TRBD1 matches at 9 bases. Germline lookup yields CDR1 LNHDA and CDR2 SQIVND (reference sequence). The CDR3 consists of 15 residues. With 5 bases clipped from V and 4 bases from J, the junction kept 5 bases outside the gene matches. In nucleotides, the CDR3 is TGTGCCAGTAGTTCTACAGGGGGCGTTAATGAAAAACTGTTTTTT. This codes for CASSSTGGVNEKLFF.

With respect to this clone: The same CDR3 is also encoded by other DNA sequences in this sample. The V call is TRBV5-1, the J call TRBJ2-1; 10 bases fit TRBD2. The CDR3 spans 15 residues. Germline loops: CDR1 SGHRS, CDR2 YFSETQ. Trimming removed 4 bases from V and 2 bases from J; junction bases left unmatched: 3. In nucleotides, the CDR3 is TGCGCCAGCAGCCTAACTAGCGGGACCTACAATGAGCAGTTCTTC. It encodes CASSLTSGTYNEQFF.

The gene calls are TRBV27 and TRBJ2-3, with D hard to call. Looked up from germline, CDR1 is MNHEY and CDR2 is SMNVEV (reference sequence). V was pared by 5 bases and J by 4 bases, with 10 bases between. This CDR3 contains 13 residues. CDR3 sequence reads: CASSKQVPDTQYF. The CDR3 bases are TGTGCCAGCAGTAAGCAGGTCCCAGATACGCAGTATTTT.

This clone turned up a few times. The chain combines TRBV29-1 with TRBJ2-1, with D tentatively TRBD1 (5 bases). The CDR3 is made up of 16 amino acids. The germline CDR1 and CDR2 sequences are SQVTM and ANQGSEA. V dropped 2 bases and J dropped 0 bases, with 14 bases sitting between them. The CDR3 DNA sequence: TGCAGCGTTGAAAGGGGTAGTGGAAGCTCCTACAATGAGCAGTTCTTC. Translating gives CSVERGSGSSYNEQFF.

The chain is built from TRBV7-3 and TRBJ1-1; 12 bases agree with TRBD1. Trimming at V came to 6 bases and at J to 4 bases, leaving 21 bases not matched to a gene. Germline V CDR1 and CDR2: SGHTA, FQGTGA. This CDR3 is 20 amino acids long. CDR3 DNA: TGTGCCAGCAGTCTAAGCCCAGGGACAGGGGGCGATTGGCGAGCCACTGAAGCTTTCTTT. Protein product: CASSLSPGTGGDWRATEAFF.

The CDR3 here is CASTPRDAGVREQYF. CDR3 in DNA: TGTGCCAGCACCCCTAGGGACGCGGGAGTTAGGGAGCAGTACTTC. The V and J genes are TRBV28 and TRBJ2-7; 7 nucleotides match TRBD2. Germline V CDR1 and CDR2: MDHEN, SYDVKM. This CDR3 contains 15 residues. Germline trimming cut 7 bases from V and 7 bases from J; bases unmatched to any gene: 16.

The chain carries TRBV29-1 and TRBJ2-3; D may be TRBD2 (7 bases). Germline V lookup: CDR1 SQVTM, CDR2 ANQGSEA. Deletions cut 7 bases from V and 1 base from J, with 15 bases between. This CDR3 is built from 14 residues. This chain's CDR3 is CSARRGGGTDTQYF. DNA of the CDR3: TGCAGCGCCCGAAGGGGGGGTGGCACAGATACGCAGTATTTT.

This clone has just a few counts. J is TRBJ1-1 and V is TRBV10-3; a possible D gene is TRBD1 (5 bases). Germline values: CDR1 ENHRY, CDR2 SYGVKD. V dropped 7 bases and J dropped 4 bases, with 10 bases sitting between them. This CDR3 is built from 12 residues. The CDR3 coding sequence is TGTGCCATCAAAGACAGCACCACTGAAGCTTTCTTT. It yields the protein CAIKDSTTEAFF.

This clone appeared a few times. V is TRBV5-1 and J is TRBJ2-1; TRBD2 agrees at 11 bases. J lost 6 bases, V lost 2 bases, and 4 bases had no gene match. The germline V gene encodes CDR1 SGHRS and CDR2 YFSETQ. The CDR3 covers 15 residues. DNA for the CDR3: TGCGCCAGCAGCTTTAGCGGGAGGGCCTCCAATGAGCAGTTCTTC. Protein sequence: CASSFSGRASNEQFF. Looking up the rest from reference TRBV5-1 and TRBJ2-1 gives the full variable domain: KAGVTQTPRYLIKTRGQQVTLSCSPISGHRSVSWYQQTPGQGLQFLFEYFSETQRNKGNFPGRFSGRQFSNSRSEMNVSTLELGDSALYLCASSFSGRASNEQFFGPGTRLTVL.

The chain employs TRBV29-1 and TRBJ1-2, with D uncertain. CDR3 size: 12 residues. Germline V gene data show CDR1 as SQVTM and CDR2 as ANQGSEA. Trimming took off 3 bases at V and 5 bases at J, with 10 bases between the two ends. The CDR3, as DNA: TGCAGCGTTGACGGTGAGAAGTATGGCTACACCTTC. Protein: CSVDGEKYGYTF.

Here the CDR3 reads CASSLPSGGYTF. The CDR3, as DNA: TGTGCCAGCAGCTTGCCGAGTGGTGGCTACACCTTC. This chain joins TRBV5-4 and TRBJ1-2; unclear D gene. V lost 1 base and J 7 bases, leaving 8 bases between the germline ends. CDR1 is SGHNT, CDR2 YYREEE, per germline (reference sequence). The CDR3 has 12 amino acids. Full variable domain (missing parts from reference TRBV5-4 and TRBJ1-2): ETGVTQSPTHLIKTRGQQVTLRCSSQSGHNTVSWYQQALGQGPQFIFQYYREEENGRGNFPPRFSGLQFPNYSSELNVNALELDDSALYLCASSLPSGGYTFGSGTRLTVV.

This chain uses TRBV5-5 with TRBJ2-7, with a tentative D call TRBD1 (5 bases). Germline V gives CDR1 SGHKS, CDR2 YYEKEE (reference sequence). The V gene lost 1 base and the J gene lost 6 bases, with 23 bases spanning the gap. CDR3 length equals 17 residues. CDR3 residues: CASSLHKTAPRPGEQYF. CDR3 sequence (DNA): TGTGCCAGCAGCTTGCATAAGACAGCTCCCCGGCCAGGCGAGCAGTACTTC.

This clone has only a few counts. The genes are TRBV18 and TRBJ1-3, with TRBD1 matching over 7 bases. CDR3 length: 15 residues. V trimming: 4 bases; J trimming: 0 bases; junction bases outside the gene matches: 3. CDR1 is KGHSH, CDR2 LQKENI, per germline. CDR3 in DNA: TGTGCCAGCTCACTGGGACAGATCTCTGGAAACACCATATATTTT. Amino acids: CASSLGQISGNTIYF.